Below are 3 T cell receptor beta chains sequenced from a single sample in a study of shared clonotypes between healthy human individuals. Profiling relied on immunoSEQ multiplex PCR, and the TCRdb table lists in-frame clones only, not all of them. The data show under 1,100,000 clones, approximately 72% seen once. Sequenced: memory CD4+ T cells sorted from blood. Described subset: CD45RA-negative fraction. The receptors stem from a man aged 18 to 30 in good health.

This clone was recorded only once. V usage is TRBV6-1 and J usage is TRBJ1-5; no firm D call. The V gene lost 3 bases and the J gene lost 9 bases, with 12 bases spanning the gap. Germline CDR1 reads MNHNS; CDR2 reads SASEGT. The CDR3 consists of 13 residues. CDR3 region: CASSDTESRPQHF. The DNA for the CDR3 is TGTGCCAGCAGTGACACCGAGTCCCGGCCCCAGCATTTT.

This clone has at least ten counts. The chain couples TRBV27 to TRBJ2-7; 9 bases line up with TRBD1. Trimming at V came to 7 bases and at J to 4 bases, leaving 8 bases not matched to a gene. The germline CDR1 and CDR2 sequences are MNHEY and SMNVEV (reference sequence). The CDR3 consists of 14 residues. CDR3 in DNA: TGTGCCAGCACTTTTGGGACAGGGAAGTACGAGCAGTACTTC. This codes for CASTFGTGKYEQYF.

The rearrangement uses TRBV28 and TRBJ1-6, with 9 bases lining up with TRBD1. CDR3 length equals 17 residues. Unmatched junction bases numbered 12, after V lost 5 bases and J lost 7 bases. Per the germline V gene, CDR1 is MDHEN and CDR2 is SYDVKM. The CDR3 nucleotides read TGTGCCAGCAGTGCAACAGGGGGCTGGATTCGGAATTCACCCCTCCACTTT. This translates into CASSATGGWIRNSPLHF.